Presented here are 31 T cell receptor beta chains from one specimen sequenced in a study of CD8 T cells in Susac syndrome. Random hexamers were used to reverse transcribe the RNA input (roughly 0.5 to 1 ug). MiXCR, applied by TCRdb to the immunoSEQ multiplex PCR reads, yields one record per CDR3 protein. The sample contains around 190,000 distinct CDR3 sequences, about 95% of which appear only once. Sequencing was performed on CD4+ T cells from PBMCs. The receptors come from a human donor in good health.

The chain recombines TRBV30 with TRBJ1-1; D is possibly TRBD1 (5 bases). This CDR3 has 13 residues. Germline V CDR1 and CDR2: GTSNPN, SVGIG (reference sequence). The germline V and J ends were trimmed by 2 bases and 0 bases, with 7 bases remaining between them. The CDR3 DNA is TGTGCCTGGAGTAGAGGGGTGAACACTGAAGCTTTCTTT. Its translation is CAWSRGVNTEAFF.

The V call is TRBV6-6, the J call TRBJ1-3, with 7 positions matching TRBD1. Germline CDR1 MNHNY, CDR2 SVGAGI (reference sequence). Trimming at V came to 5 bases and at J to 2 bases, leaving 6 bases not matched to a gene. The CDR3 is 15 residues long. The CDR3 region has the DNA TGTGCCAGCAGTAAGCCCGGGACAGCTGGAAACACCATATATTTT. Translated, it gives CASSKPGTAGNTIYF.

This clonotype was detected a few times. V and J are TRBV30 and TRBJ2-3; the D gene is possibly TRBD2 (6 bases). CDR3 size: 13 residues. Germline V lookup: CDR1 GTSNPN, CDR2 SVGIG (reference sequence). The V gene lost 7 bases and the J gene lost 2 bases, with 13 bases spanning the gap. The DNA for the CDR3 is TGTGCCTCCTCCCGCGGGGTCACAGATACGCAGTATTTT. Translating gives CASSRGVTDTQYF.

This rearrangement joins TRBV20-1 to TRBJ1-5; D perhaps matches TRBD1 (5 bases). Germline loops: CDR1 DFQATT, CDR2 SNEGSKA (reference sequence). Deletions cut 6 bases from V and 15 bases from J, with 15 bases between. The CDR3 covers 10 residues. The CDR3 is CSALGGAPHF. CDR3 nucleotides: TGCAGTGCCCTCGGGGGAGCTCCGCATTTT.

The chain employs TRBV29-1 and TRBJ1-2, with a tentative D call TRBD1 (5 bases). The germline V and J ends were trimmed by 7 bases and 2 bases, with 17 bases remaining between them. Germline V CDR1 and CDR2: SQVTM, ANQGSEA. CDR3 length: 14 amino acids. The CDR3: CSGAGGVENYGYTF. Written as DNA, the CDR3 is TGCAGCGGCGCGGGGGGTGTAGAGAACTATGGCTACACCTTC.

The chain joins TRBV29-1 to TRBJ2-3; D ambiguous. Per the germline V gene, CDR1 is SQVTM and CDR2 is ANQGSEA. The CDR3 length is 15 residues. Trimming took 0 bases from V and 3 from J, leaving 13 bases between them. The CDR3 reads CSVEDDARRTDTQYF. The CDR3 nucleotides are TGCAGCGTTGAAGATGACGCGCGCAGAACAGATACGCAGTATTTT.

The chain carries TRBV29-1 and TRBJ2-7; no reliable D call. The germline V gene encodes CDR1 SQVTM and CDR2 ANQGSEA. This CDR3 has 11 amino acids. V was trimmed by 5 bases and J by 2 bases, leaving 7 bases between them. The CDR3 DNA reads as TGCAGCGTTACTTTGGCCTACGAGCAGTACTTC. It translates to CSVTLAYEQYF.

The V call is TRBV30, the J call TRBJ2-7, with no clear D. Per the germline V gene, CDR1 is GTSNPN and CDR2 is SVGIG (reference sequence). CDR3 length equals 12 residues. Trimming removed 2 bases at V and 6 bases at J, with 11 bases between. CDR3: CAWSPQTGEQYF. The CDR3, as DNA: TGTGCCTGGAGTCCCCAGACCGGCGAGCAGTACTTC.

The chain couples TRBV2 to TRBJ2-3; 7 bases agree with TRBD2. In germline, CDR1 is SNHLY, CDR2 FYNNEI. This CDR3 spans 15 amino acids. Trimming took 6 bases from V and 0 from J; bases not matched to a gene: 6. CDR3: CASSSLASSTDTQYF. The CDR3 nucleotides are TGTGCCAGCAGCTCACTAGCGTCTAGCACAGATACGCAGTATTTT.

In DNA form, the CDR3 reads TGTGCCTGGGCCCTGGGCAACACTGAAGCTTTCTTT. The encoded protein is CAWALGNTEAFF. The chain uses TRBV30 and TRBJ1-1, with D unresolved. From germline, CDR1 is GTSNPN and CDR2 SVGIG (reference sequence). The CDR3 loop spans 12 amino acids. Trimming removed 5 bases at V and 2 bases at J, with 9 bases between.

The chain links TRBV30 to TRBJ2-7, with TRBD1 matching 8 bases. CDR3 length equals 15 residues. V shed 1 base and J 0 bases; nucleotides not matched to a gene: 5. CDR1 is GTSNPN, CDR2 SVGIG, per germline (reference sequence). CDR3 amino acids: CAWSGGQATSYEQYF. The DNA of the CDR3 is TGTGCCTGGAGTGGGGGACAGGCGACCTCCTACGAGCAGTACTTC.

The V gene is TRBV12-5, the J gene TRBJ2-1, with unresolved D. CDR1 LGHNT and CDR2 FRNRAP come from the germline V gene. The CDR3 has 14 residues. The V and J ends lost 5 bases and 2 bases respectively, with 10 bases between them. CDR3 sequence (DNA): TGTGCTAGTGGTGCATCAGGAGCCTACAATGAGCAGTTCTTC. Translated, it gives CASGASGAYNEQFF.

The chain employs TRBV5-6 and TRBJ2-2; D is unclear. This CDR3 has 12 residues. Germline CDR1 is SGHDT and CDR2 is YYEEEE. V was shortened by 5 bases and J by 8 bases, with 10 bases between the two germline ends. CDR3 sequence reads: CASSSSWGELFF. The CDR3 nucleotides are TGTGCCAGCAGTTCATCTTGGGGGGAGCTGTTTTTT.

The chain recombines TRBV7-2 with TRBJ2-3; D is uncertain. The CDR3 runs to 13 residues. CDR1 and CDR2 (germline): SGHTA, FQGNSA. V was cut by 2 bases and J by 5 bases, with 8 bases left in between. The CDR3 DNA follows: TGTGCCAGCAGCTTAATGGGCCGAGATACGCAGTATTTT. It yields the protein CASSLMGRDTQYF.

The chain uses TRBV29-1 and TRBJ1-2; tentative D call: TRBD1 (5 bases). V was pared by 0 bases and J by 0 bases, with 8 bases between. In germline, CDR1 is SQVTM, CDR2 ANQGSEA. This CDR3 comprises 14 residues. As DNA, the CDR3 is TGCAGCGTTGAAGATACAGGAGCTAACTATGGCTACACCTTC. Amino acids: CSVEDTGANYGYTF.

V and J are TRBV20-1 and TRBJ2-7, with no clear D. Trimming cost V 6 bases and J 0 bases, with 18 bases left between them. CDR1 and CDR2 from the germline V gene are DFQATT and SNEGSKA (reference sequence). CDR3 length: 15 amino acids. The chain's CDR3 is CSALREPVSSYEQYF. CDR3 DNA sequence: TGCAGTGCGCTGCGAGAGCCGGTAAGCTCCTACGAGCAGTACTTC.

CDR3 in amino acids: CSARDPRSSSGRLDEQFF. For the CDR3, the DNA is TGCAGTGCTAGAGATCCCCGATCAAGTAGCGGGAGACTCGATGAGCAGTTCTTC. J is TRBJ2-1 and V is TRBV20-1; 9 bases line up with TRBD2. Germline lookup yields CDR1 DFQATT and CDR2 SNEGSKA (reference sequence). The ends lost 0 bases at V and 8 bases at J; junction bases unmatched: 17. The length of the CDR3 is 18 residues.

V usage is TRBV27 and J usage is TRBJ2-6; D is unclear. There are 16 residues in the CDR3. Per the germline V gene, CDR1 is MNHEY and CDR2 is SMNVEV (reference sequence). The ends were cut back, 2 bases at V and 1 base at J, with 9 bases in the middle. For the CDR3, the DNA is TGTGCCAGCAGTTTACCTCCTAATTCTGGGGCCAACGTCCTGACTTTC. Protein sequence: CASSLPPNSGANVLTF.

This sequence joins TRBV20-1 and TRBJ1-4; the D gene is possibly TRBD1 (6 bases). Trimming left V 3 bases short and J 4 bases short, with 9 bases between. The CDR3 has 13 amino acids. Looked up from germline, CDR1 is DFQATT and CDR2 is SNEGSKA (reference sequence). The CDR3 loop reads CSARTGLNEKLFF. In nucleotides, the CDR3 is TGCAGTGCTAGGACAGGCCTTAATGAAAAACTGTTTTTT.

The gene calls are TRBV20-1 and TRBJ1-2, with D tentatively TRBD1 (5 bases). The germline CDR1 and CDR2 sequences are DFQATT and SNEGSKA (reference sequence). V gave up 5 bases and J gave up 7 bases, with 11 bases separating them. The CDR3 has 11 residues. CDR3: CSAVRDFGYTF. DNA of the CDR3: TGCAGTGCTGTCAGGGATTTTGGCTACACCTTC.

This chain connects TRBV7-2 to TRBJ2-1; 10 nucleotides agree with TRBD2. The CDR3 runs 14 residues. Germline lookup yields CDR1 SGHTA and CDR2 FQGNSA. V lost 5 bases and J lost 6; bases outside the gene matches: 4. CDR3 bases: TGTGCCAGCAGCCCCCGACTAGCGGGCAATGAGCAGTTCTTC. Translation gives CASSPRLAGNEQFF.

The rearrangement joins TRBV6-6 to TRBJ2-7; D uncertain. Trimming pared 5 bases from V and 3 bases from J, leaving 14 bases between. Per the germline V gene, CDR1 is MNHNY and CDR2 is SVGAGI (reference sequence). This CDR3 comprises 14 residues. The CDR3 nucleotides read TGTGCCAGCAGTCCAGAACCCCTATACTACGAGCAGTACTTC. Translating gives CASSPEPLYYEQYF.

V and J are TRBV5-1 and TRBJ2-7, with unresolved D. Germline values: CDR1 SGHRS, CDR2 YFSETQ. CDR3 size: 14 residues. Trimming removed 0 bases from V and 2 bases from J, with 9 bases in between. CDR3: CASSLGEPAYEQYF. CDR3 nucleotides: TGCGCCAGCAGCTTGGGAGAACCGGCCTACGAGCAGTACTTC.

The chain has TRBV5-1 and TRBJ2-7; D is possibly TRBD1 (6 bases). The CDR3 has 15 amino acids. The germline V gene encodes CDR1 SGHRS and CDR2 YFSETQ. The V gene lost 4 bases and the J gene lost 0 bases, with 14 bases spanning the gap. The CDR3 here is CASSSGQMSSYEQYF. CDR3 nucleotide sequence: TGCGCCAGCAGCAGTGGACAGATGAGCTCCTACGAGCAGTACTTC.

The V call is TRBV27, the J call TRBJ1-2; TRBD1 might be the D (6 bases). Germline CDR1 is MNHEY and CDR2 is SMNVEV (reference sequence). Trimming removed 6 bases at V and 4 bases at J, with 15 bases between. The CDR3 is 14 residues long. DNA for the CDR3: TGTGCCAGCAGACCGGCGGGGGCTGCCTATGGCTACACCTTC. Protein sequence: CASRPAGAAYGYTF.

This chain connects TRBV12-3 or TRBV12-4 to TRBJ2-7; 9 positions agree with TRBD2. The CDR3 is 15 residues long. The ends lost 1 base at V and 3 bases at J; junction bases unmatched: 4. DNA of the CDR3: TGTGCCAGCAGTTTAGGGGTTAGCGGGAGCTACGAGCAGTACTTC. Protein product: CASSLGVSGSYEQYF.

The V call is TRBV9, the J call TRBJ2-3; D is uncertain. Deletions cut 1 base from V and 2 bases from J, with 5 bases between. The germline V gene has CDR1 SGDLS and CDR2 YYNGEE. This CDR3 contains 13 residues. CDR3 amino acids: CASSVLDTDTQYF. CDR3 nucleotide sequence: TGTGCCAGCAGCGTACTAGACACAGATACGCAGTATTTT. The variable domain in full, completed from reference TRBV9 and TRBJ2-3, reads DSGVTQTPKHLITATGQRVTLRCSPRSGDLSVYWYQQSLDQGLQFLIQYYNGEERAKGNILERFSAQQFPDLHSELNLSSLELGDSALYFCASSVLDTDTQYFGPGTRLTVL.

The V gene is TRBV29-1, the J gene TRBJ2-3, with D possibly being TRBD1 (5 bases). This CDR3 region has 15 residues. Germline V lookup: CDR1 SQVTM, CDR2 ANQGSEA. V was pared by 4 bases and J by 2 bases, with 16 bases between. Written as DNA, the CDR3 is TGCAGCGTTGTTGGGGCGGAGCTTCTCACAGATACGCAGTATTTT. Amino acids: CSVVGAELLTDTQYF.

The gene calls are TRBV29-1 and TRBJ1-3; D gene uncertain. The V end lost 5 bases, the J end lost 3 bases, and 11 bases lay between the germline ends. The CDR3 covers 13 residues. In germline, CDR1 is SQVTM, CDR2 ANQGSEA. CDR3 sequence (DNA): TGCAGCGTTCAACTCTCGAGTGGAAACACCATATATTTT. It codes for CSVQLSSGNTIYF.

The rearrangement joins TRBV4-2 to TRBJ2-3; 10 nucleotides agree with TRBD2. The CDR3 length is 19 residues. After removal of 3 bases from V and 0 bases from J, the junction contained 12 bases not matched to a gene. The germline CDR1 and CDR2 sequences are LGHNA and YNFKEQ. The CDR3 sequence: CASSHPGLAGVWSTDTQYF. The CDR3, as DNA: TGTGCCAGCAGCCACCCGGGGCTAGCGGGAGTATGGAGCACAGATACGCAGTATTTT.

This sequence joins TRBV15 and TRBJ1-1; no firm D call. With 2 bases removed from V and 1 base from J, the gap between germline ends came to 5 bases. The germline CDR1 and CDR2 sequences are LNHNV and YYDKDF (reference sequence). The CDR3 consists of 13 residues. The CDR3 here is CATSRRENTEAFF. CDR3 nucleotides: TGTGCCACCAGCAGACGAGAGAACACTGAAGCTTTCTTT.